One sample yielded the 11 T cell receptor beta chains listed below, sequenced in a study of blood T cell repertoires in COVID-19. TCRdb's table, derived via immunoSEQ multiplex PCR, lists solely in-frame clones and lacks some. The sample yields 300,000 to 400,000 clones, about 90% seen once. Sequencing input: peripheral blood. These receptors were taken from a woman aged 70 to 79 with COVID-19, enrolled during active disease.

The chain has TRBV4-3 and TRBJ2-1; TRBD2 agrees at 10 bases. CDR1 and CDR2 (germline): LGHNA, YSLEER. The V and J ends lost 0 bases and 7 bases, in that order; junction bases with no gene match: 15. The CDR3 length is 19 residues. CDR3 nucleotides: TGCGCCAGCAGCCAAGACCTGGTCTTCAGCGGGGGGGCAGGAAATGAGCAGTTCTTC. It translates to CASSQDLVFSGGAGNEQFF.

V gene TRBV20-1 combines with J gene TRBJ2-7, with TRBD1 as a possible D gene (6 bases). The CDR3 sequence is 11 residues long. CDR1 and CDR2 from the germline V gene are DFQATT and SNEGSKA (reference sequence). V lost 4 bases and J lost 8, with 12 bases in between. The CDR3 region has the DNA TGCAGTGCTACACAGGGAGAGAAGCAGTACTTC. The encoded protein is CSATQGEKQYF.

The J gene is TRBJ2-7, the V gene TRBV6-6; TRBD1 matches 10 bases. CDR1 MNHNY and CDR2 SVGAGI come from the germline V gene (reference sequence). This CDR3 comprises 16 residues. Trimming cost V 7 bases and J 4 bases; bases outside gene matches: 13. In nucleotides, the CDR3 is TGTGCCAGCACCCACATTCGGACAGGGGGACCTTACGAGCAGTACTTC. Translation: CASTHIRTGGPYEQYF.

The V gene is TRBV2, the J gene TRBJ1-1; 7 positions agree with TRBD1. CDR3 length equals 16 residues. Germline V lookup: CDR1 SNHLY, CDR2 FYNNEI. The junction had 12 bases not matched to a gene; V was cut back by 6 bases and J by 2 bases. CDR3 protein: CASREAKGARNTEAFF. CDR3 DNA: TGTGCCAGCAGGGAGGCCAAGGGGGCGAGAAACACTGAAGCTTTCTTT.

This clone occurred once. The CDR3, as DNA: TGTGCCAGCAGTTTACCAGACACTGAAGCTTTCTTT. Its protein is CASSLPDTEAFF. The chain recombines TRBV12-3 or TRBV12-4 with TRBJ1-1; the D is unclear. V was trimmed by 2 bases and J by 3 bases, leaving 4 bases between them. The CDR3 contains 12 residues.

The table lists this clone with a few counts. This rearrangement joins TRBV10-3 to TRBJ2-3; weak D call: TRBD2 (6 bases). V shed 5 bases and J shed 4 bases, with 16 bases lying between them. The CDR3 spans 15 residues. Germline V gene data show CDR1 as ENHRY and CDR2 as SYGVKD. CDR3 residues: CAISPSTGGADTQYF. The CDR3 nucleotides are TGTGCCATCAGTCCTAGTACAGGAGGGGCAGATACGCAGTATTTT.

The J gene is TRBJ2-4, the V gene TRBV6-2 or TRBV6-3; possible D gene TRBD2, 7 bases. Trimming removed 2 bases from V and 1 base from J, with 15 bases in between. Germline lookup yields CDR1 MNHEY and CDR2 SVGEGT. This CDR3 has 17 amino acids. CDR3 nucleotide sequence: TGTGCCAGCAGTTACGGCGGGGGCGTCGTGGCCAAAAACATTCAGTACTTC. Its translation: CASSYGGGVVAKNIQYF.

Only one count was recorded for this clone. The chain has TRBV10-3 and TRBJ2-1; D not resolved. This CDR3 comprises 21 residues. In germline, CDR1 is ENHRY, CDR2 SYGVKD. V was pared by 6 bases and J by 5 bases, with 35 bases between. This CDR3 is CAISGVPFLPISRGSDNEQFF. Here the CDR3 DNA reads TGTGCCATCAGCGGTGTCCCTTTTTTACCAATTAGCCGCGGCTCTGACAATGAGCAGTTCTTC.

This chain's CDR3 is CASSQGPGLFSGANVLTF. The CDR3 DNA reads as TGCGCCAGCAGCCAAGGGCCGGGTCTTTTCTCTGGGGCCAACGTCCTGACTTTC. This chain joins TRBV4-1 and TRBJ2-6; D not certain. The CDR3 spans 18 residues. CDR1 and CDR2 (germline): MGHRA, YSYEKL. Trimming pared 1 base from V and 0 bases from J, leaving 13 bases between.

This clone was seen a few times. This chain links TRBV29-1 with TRBJ1-2; D perhaps matches TRBD1 (5 bases). In germline, CDR1 is SQVTM, CDR2 ANQGSEA. CDR3 length: 13 amino acids. The germline V and J ends were trimmed by 5 bases and 4 bases, with 14 bases remaining between them. DNA of the CDR3: TGCAGCGTTATCGGGGGTGTAGGCTATGGCTACACCTTC. It encodes CSVIGGVGYGYTF.

This chain links TRBV5-4 with TRBJ2-5; 7 nucleotides align to TRBD1. V trimming: 5 bases; J trimming: 5 bases; junction bases outside the gene matches: 3. The CDR3 has 12 amino acids. CDR1 SGHNT and CDR2 YYREEE come from the germline V gene (reference sequence). CDR3 DNA sequence: TGTGCCAGCAGTAGGGGGCTGGAGACCCAGTACTTC. Translated: CASSRGLETQYF.